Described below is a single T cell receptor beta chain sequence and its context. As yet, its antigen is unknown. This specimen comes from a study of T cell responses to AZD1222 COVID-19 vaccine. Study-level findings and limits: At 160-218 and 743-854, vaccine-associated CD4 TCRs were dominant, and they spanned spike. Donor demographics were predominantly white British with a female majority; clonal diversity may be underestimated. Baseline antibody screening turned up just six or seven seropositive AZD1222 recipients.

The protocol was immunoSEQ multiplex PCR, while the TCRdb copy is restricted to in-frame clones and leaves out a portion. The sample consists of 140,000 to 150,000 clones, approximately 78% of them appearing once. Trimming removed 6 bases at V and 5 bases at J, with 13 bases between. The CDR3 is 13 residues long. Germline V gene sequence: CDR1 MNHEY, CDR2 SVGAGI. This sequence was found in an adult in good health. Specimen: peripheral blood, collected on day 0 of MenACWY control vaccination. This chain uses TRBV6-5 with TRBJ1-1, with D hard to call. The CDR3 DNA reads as TGTGCCAGCAGCCAGGTGGGTGGTACTGAAGCTTTCTTT. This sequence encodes CASSQVGGTEAFF.